The clone carrying this T cell receptor (beta chain) was detected ten times or more. Antigen: not known. This record comes from a study of regulatory T cells in long-lasting Graves disease. General study results and limits: Having only a small sample size may have limited accuracy.

Time point: newly diagnosed GD, antithyroid drugs for less than 3 months. PBMC-extracted RNA yielded the TCR library. Trimming shortened V by 4 bases and J by 6 bases, and 12 bases separated the two germline ends. Per germline, CDR1 DFQATT and CDR2 SNEGSKA (reference sequence). The CDR3 sequence is 12 residues long. TCR beta libraries were built with iRepertoire HTBI primers and Arm-PCR of CDR3 regions. Original methodology: Identification across samples found approximately 60 TRBV and 12 to 15 TRBJ segments. TCRdb ran MiXCR on the multiplex PCR reads and lists one entry per CDR3 protein. What appears here as the V and J calls and clone size reflects TCRdb's work, not the paper's. The sample includes approximately 360,000 distinct CDR3 sequences, about 10% of them seen just once. This same sample was also taken into another study, of T cells in Graves' hyperthyroidism and ophthalmopathy. As reported in that work: Hyperthyroidism, newly diagnosed and lasting under 2 months, affected patients aged 18 to 65.

The chain uses TRBV20-1 and TRBJ1-1, with a tentative D call TRBD1 (5 bases). The sequence derives from a woman younger than 30 with Graves disease. This specimen was peripheral blood mononuclear cells (PBMCs), taken at new diagnosis, from a patient treated with antithyroid drugs. The CDR3 reads CSAKGEGPEAFF. For the CDR3, the DNA is TGCAGTGCTAAAGGGGAGGGACCTGAAGCTTTCTTT.